This T cell receptor (beta chain) is drawn from a study of CD8 T cells in Susac syndrome. Germline V gene sequence: CDR1 SQVTM, CDR2 ANQGSEA. CDR3 length: 11 amino acids. The V end was cut by 6 bases, the J end by 2 bases, with 6 bases between. Reverse transcription of about 0.45 to 1 ug RNA was carried out with random hexamers. TCRdb reanalysed the immunoSEQ multiplex PCR reads using MiXCR and keeps one entry per CDR3 protein. Of about 53,000 distinct CDR3 sequences listed, just under 95% are singletons. Through negative isolation, CD4+ and CD8+ T cells were obtained, while TEMRA cells were enriched using FACS.

The rearrangement uses TRBV29-1 and TRBJ2-3; unclear D gene. The clonotype originates from a human donor with Susac syndrome. The specimen was CD8+ T cells from PBMCs. The CDR3 reads CSVPATDTQYF. In DNA form, the CDR3 reads TGCAGCGTCCCAGCCACAGATACGCAGTATTTT.